These T cell receptor beta chains were read from a single sample in a study of cytomegalovirus exposure and HLA in healthy donors. Sequencing used immunoSEQ multiplex PCR; TCRdb keeps in-frame clones, though not all of them. The sample lists over 200,000 clones, around 73% occurring once. Sequenced input: PBMCs. These TCRs come from a male donor in good health and CMV-seronegative. The CDR3 runs from the conserved cysteine through the conserved F or W. D genes are given only for firm matches. Clone sizes are given selectively: once, few, many, or a class where the clone is expanded.

D gene | clone size | J gene | V gene | CDR3 DNA | CDR3 protein
TRBD2 | . | TRBJ2-3 | TRBV2 | TGTGCCAGCAGTGAGGTTTTTGGGCTAGCGGGAGAGAAGAGCACAGATACGCAGTATTTT | CASSEVFGLAGEKSTDTQYF
TRBD1 | . | TRBJ1-3 | TRBV19 | TGTGCCAGTTCAACAGCTCAGGGGGCTGGCGGAAACACCATATATTTT | CASSTAQGAGGNTIYF
. | . | TRBJ2-1 | TRBV12-5 | TGTGCTAGCACACAGGGACCCGGAGGATACAATGAGCAGTTCTTC | CASTQGPGGYNEQFF
TRBD1 | . | TRBJ2-6 | TRBV28 | TGTGCCAGCTTAAGTGTCTGGACAGGGGACTCTGGGGCCAACGTCCTGACTTTC | CASLSVWTGDSGANVLTF
. | . | TRBJ2-5 | TRBV7-9 | TGTGCCAGCAGCTTTTTTACGCAGAAAGAGACCCAGTACTTC | CASSFFTQKETQYF
. | . | TRBJ2-7 | TRBV7-9 | TGTGCCAGCAGCCCCCGGACAGCCTACGAGCAGTACTTC | CASSPRTAYEQYF
. | . | TRBJ1-4 | TRBV7-9 | TGTTCCAGCAGACCAGTGGGGCCAACTAATGAAAAACTGTTTTTT | CSSRPVGPTNEKLFF
. | . | TRBJ2-2 | TRBV10-2 | TGCGCCAGCGTCGACTTCACCGGGGAGCTGTTTTTT | CASVDFTGELFF
. | . | TRBJ2-7 | TRBV6-4 | TGTGCCAGCAGTGAACCGAATACTATACAGGCCCTCCGACTGCAGCAGTACTTC | CASSEPNTIQALRLQQYF
. | few | TRBJ1-3 | TRBV19 | TGTGCCAGTAGTATGAGGGCCCACTCTGCTGGAAACACCATATATTTT | CASSMRAHSAGNTIYF
. | . | TRBJ2-2 | TRBV5-1 | TGCGCCAGCAGCTTTTGGCAGGGAAACACCGGGGAGCTGTTTTTT | CASSFWQGNTGELFF
TRBD2 | . | TRBJ2-7 | TRBV19 | TGTGCCAGTAGTCGTCTAGCGGGAGCCTCCTACGAGCAGTACTTC | CASSRLAGASYEQYF
TRBD1 | . | TRBJ2-7 | TRBV14 | TGTGCCAGCAGAGGGACAGGACGGGGCGGCGAGCAGTACTTC | CASRGTGRGGEQYF
TRBD2 | . | TRBJ2-6 | TRBV9 | TGTGCCAGCAGCGTAGAAGTCAGGGAGGGCCTACCTGGGGCCAACGTCCTGACTTTC | CASSVEVREGLPGANVLTF
. | . | TRBJ2-1 | TRBV10-1 | TGCGCCAGCAGTGCTGGGCTAGCTAATGAGCAGTTCTTC | CASSAGLANEQFF
. | once | TRBJ1-3 | TRBV6-5 | TGTGCCTCACAGGAAACCTTCTTCCCTGGAAACACCATATATTTT | CASQETFFPGNTIYF
TRBD2 | . | TRBJ2-1 | TRBV11-2 | TGTGCCAGCAGCATAGCGGGAAGTTCCTACAATGAGCAGTTCTTC | CASSIAGSSYNEQFF
. | few | TRBJ1-2 | TRBV5-1 | TGCGCCAGCACCGACGGAGGGTTCTATGGCTACACCTTC | CASTDGGFYGYTF
TRBD1 | . | TRBJ2-7 | TRBV6-5 | TGTGCCAGCAGGGGCGGACAGGGATTCAACTACGAGCAGTACTTC | CASRGGQGFNYEQYF
. | . | TRBJ1-5 | TRBV11-2 | TGTGCCAGCAGCTTAGATATGGCCCCGAATCAGCCCCAGCATTTT | CASSLDMAPNQPQHF
TRBD2 | . | TRBJ2-2 | TRBV6-5 | TGTGCCAGCAGTCGACTAGCCCCCCCGGGGGAGCTGTTTTTT | CASSRLAPPGELFF
. | once | TRBJ2-3 | TRBV19 | TGTGCCACTACCCCAGGTGTTACTAGCACAGATACGCAGTATTTT | CATTPGVTSTDTQYF
TRBD1 | . | TRBJ1-3 | TRBV11-1 | TGTGCCAGCAGCCCCGAAGGGACAGGGGCCGGAAACACCATATATTTT | CASSPEGTGAGNTIYF
TRBD2 | . | TRBJ2-2 | TRBV28 | TGTGCCACTGAGTCTAGCGGGAGAAGGTTCACCGGGGAGCTGTTTTTT | CATESSGRRFTGELFF
. | . | TRBJ2-3 | TRBV7-6 | TGTGCCAGCAGCCCTATGGCAGGGAGGACAGATACGCAGTATTTT | CASSPMAGRTDTQYF
. | . | TRBJ2-7 | TRBV6-5 | TGTGCCAGCAGTTACGGCGGGCCCCGCTCCTACGAGCAGTACTTC | CASSYGGPRSYEQYF
. | . | TRBJ1-2 | TRBV7-5 | TGTGCCAGAAGTCATGGACAGGCTCGATCTGGCTACACCTTC | CARSHGQARSGYTF
TRBD1 | . | TRBJ1-2 | TRBV6-5 | TGTGCCAGCACCGACTCGCCAGGGGGATATGGCTACACCTTC | CASTDSPGGYGYTF
TRBD1 | . | TRBJ2-3 | TRBV29-1 | TGCAGCGCCTTGACAGGGCCAGATACGCAGTATTTT | CSALTGPDTQYF
TRBD2 | . | TRBJ2-1 | TRBV5-4 | TGTGCCAGCAGCTCAGGACTAGCGGGAGTGTACAATGAGCAGTTCTTC | CASSSGLAGVYNEQFF
. | . | TRBJ2-7 | TRBV5-1 | TGCGCCAGCGGGTCCCTCGGGGGCGAGCAGTACTTC | CASGSLGGEQYF
. | . | TRBJ1-5 | TRBV11-2 | TGTGCCAGCAGCTTAGTAGGGAGGGGCCAGCCCCAGCATTTT | CASSLVGRGQPQHF
. | . | TRBJ1-4 | TRBV2 | TGTGCCAGCAGGATGAGGTCCGCGGGTAATGAAAAACTGTTTTTT | CASRMRSAGNEKLFF
. | . | TRBJ2-2 | TRBV19 | TGTGCCAGTAGTCCTACTGCAGGAGGGCCTATCACCGGGGAGCTGTTTTTT | CASSPTAGGPITGELFF
TRBD1 | . | TRBJ1-3 | TRBV18 | TGTGCCAGCTCACCAACGACAGGGGGCGGTGGAAACACCATATATTTT | CASSPTTGGGGNTIYF
. | . | TRBJ1-5 | TRBV28 | TGTGCCAGCGTTTTCCAGGGAGGGGAAGGTCAGCCCCAGCATTTT | CASVFQGGEGQPQHF
. | . | TRBJ2-3 | TRBV2 | TGTGCCAGCAGTGAAGGACTCTCTAGCACAGATACGCAGTATTTT | CASSEGLSSTDTQYF
TRBD1 | . | TRBJ2-1 | TRBV6-1 | TGTGCCAGCAGTTCAGACAGGGCCGGGGAGCAGTTCTTC | CASSSDRAGEQFF
. | . | TRBJ2-3 | TRBV7-2 | TGTGCCAGCAGCTTAGAGAGCTGGGATACGCAGTATTTT | CASSLESWDTQYF
TRBD1 | . | TRBJ2-7 | TRBV6-5 | TGTGCCAGCACCACGGGGGACAGGTACGAGCAGTACTTC | CASTTGDRYEQYF
. | . | TRBJ2-2 | TRBV21-1 | TGTGCCAGCAGCAAAGACACGGGGCAGGGGGACTTATTCCGCACCGGGGAGCTGTTTTTT | CASSKDTGQGDLFRTGELFF
TRBD1 | . | TRBJ1-2 | TRBV6-1 | TGTGCCAGCAGTGAGGGACAGGAAAGGGGCTACACCTTC | CASSEGQERGYTF
TRBD2 | . | TRBJ2-5 | TRBV5-1 | TGCGCCAGCAGCCTCCGACTAGCAGGGGAGACCCAGTACTTC | CASSLRLAGETQYF
TRBD1 | few | TRBJ2-1 | TRBV5-6 | TGTGCCAGCAGCTATGATACAGGGGCCCTGGCCTACAATGAGCAGTTCTTC | CASSYDTGALAYNEQFF